The clone carrying this T cell receptor beta chain was detected only a few times. Its antigen remains unknown. J gave up 5 bases and V 0 bases, and 12 bases lay outside the gene matches. Per the germline V gene, CDR1 is LNHNV and CDR2 is YYDKDF (reference sequence). The CDR3 length is 18 residues. The sample originates from a study of breast tumors, draining lymph nodes, adjacent tissues. Study results and limitations: That most tumor T cells come from lymph nodes remained unproven.

Via MiXCR, TCRdb re-called the multiplex PCR reads, giving one row per CDR3 protein. Altogether some 170,000 distinct CDR3 sequences are present, 25% to 40% being singletons, with the ten largest covering roughly 3.8%. Samples came from axillary lymph nodes draining the breast cancer. This TCR derives from a female donor with breast cancer. Some clones in this sample may be carry-over from other donors' samples. The sample was axillary lymph node tissue. The genes are TRBV15 and TRBJ2-5, with 10 bases matching TRBD1. CDR3 in amino acids: CATSRELTGGGFGETQYF. The CDR3 DNA follows: TGTGCCACCAGCAGAGAACTGACAGGGGGCGGTTTTGGTGAGACCCAGTACTTC.